This T cell receptor (beta chain) was sequenced during a study of Graves' ophthalmopathy and Graves' hyperthyroidism. As regards this clonotype: Its antigen remains unidentified. The CDR3 end shows no conserved phenylalanine or tryptophan, and so a read error is likely. The DNA is left out, because the CDR3 cannot be placed on it with certainty; the CDR3 is given as TCRdb lists it.

Study outcomes and limitations: Most thyroid clonotypes expanded beyond 0.001 frequency were also found in blood.

Including both end residues, the CDR3 is 16 amino acids long. Germline CDR1 is SNHLY and CDR2 is FYNNEI. RNA transcripts were the source from which TCR beta CDR3 regions were amplified. Scientists carried out first-round RT-PCR using HTBI primers and then a second-round multiplex PCR. TCRdb analysed the multiplex PCR reads with MiXCR anew, one entry per CDR3 protein. The data show about 740,000 distinct CDR3 sequences, approximately 40% seen once. A duration under 3 months, NOSPECS ≥4, CAS ≥3 and moderate-to-severe activity characterized the donors with ophthalmopathy. The TCR originated in an adult man with Graves' ophthalmopathy. Sample: peripheral blood. V gene TRBV2 combines with J gene TRBJ2-5; the table assigns TRBD1, which was not confirmed against the DNA. CDR3: CAIRGDGQGYGYTFGS.